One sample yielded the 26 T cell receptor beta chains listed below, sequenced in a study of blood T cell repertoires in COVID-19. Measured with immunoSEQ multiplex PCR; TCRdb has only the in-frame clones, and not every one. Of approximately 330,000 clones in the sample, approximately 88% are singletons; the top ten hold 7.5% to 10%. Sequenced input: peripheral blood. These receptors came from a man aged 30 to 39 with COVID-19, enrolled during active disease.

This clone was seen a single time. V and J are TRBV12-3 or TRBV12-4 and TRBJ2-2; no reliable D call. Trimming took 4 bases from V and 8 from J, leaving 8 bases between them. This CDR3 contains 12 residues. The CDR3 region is CASSYIPGELFF. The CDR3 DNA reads TGTGCCAGCAGTTACATACCGGGGGAGCTGTTTTTT.

The CDR3 sequence: CASSPRGTIYF. CDR3 DNA sequence: TGTGCCAGCAGCCCCCGGGGCACCATATATTTT. The chain is built from TRBV28 and TRBJ1-3; D unresolved. The CDR3 has 11 amino acids. Germline CDR1 MDHEN, CDR2 SYDVKM. V dropped 6 bases and J dropped 9 bases, with 9 bases sitting between them.

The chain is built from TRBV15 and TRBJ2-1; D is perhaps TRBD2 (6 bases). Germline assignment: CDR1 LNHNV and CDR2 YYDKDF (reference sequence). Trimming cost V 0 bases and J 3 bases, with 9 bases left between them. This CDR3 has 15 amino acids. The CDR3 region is CATSRDAGLYNEQFF. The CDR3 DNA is TGTGCCACCAGCAGAGACGCGGGACTCTACAATGAGCAGTTCTTC.

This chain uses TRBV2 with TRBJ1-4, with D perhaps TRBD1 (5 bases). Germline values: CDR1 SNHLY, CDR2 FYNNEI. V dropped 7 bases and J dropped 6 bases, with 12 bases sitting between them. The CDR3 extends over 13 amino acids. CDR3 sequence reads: CASMGRADEKLFF. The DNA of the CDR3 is TGTGCCAGCATGGGCAGGGCGGATGAAAAACTGTTTTTT. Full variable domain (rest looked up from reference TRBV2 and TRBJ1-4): EPEVTQTPSHQVTQMGQEVILRCVPISNHLYFYWYRQILGQKVEFLVSFYNNEISEKSEIFDDQFSVERPDGSNFTLKIRSTKLEDSAMYFCASMGRADEKLFFGSGTQLSVL.

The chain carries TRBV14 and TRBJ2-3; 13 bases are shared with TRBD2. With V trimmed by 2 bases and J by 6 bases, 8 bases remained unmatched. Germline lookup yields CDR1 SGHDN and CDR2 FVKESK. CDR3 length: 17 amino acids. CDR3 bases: TGTGCCAGCAGCCAACAAGGACTAGCGGGAGAAAGGGATACGCAGTATTTT. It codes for CASSQQGLAGERDTQYF.

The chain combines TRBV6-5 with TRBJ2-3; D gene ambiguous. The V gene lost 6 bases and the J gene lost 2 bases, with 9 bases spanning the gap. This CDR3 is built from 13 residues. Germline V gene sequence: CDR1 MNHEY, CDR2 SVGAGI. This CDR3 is CASRQATTDTQYF. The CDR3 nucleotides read TGTGCCAGCAGGCAGGCCACCACAGATACGCAGTATTTT.

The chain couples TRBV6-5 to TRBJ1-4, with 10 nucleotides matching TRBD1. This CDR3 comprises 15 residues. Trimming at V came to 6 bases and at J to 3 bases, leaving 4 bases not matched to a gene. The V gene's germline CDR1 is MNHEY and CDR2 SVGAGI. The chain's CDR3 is CASRTGGLANEKLFF. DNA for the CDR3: TGTGCCAGCAGGACAGGGGGCTTGGCTAATGAAAAACTGTTTTTT.

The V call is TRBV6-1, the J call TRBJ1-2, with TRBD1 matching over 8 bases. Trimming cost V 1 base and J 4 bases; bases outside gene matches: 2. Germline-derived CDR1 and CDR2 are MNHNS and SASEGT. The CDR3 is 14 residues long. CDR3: CASSEGTGSYGYTF. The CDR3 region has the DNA TGTGCCAGCAGTGAAGGGACAGGGTCCTATGGCTACACCTTC.

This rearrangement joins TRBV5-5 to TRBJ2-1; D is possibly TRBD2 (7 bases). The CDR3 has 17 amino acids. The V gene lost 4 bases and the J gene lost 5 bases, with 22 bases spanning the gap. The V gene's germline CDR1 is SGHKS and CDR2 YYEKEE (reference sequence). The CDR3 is CASSGRGEYVGDNEQFF. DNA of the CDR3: TGTGCCAGCAGCGGGAGGGGGGAGTACGTGGGAGACAATGAGCAGTTCTTC. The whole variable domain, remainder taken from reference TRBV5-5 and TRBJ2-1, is DAGVTQSPTHLIKTRGQQVTLRCSPISGHKSVSWYQQVLGQGPQFIFQYYEKEERGRGNFPDRFSARQFPNYSSELNVNALLLGDSALYLCASSGRGEYVGDNEQFFGPGTRLTVL.

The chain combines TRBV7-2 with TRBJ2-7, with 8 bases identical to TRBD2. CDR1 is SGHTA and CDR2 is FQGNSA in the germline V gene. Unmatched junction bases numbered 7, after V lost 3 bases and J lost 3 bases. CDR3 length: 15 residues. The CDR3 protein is CASSFTGGPGYEQYF. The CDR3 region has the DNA TGTGCCAGCAGCTTTACGGGAGGGCCGGGCTACGAGCAGTACTTC.

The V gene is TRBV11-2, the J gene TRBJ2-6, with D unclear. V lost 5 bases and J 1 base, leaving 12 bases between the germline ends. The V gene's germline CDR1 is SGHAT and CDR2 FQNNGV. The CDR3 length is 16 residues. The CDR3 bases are TGTGCCAGCAGCCACCTAATGTTATCTGGGGCCAACGTCCTGACTTTC. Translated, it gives CASSHLMLSGANVLTF.

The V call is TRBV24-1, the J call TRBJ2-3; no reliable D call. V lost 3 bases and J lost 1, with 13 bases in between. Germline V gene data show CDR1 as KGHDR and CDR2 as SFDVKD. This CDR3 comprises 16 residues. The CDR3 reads CATSDAVRTGTDTQYF. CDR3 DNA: TGTGCCACCAGTGATGCTGTCCGCACTGGCACAGATACGCAGTATTTT.

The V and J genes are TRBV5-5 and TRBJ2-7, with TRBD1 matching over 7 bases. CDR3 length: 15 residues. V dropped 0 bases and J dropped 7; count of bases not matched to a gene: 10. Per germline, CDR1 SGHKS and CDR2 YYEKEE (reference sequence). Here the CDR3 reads CASSLDRGLLREQYF. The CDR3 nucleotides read TGTGCCAGCAGCTTGGACAGGGGTTTATTGCGGGAGCAGTACTTC.

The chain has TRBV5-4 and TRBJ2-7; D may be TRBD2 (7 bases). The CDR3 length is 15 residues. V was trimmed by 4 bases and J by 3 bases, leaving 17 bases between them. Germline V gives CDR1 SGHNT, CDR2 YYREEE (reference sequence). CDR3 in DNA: TGTGCCAGCAGCCCAAGGGGGGGACTTCACTACGAGCAGTACTTC. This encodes CASSPRGGLHYEQYF. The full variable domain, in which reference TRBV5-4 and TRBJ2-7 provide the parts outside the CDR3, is ETGVTQSPTHLIKTRGQQVTLRCSSQSGHNTVSWYQQALGQGPQFIFQYYREEENGRGNFPPRFSGLQFPNYSSELNVNALELDDSALYLCASSPRGGLHYEQYFGPGTRLTVT.

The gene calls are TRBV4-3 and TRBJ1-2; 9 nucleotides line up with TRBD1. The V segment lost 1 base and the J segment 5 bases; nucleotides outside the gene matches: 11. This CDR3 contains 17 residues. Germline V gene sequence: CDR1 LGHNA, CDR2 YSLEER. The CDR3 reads CASSQVGTGYRTYGYTF. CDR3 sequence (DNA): TGCGCCAGCAGCCAAGTCGGGACAGGGTACAGGACTTATGGCTACACCTTC.

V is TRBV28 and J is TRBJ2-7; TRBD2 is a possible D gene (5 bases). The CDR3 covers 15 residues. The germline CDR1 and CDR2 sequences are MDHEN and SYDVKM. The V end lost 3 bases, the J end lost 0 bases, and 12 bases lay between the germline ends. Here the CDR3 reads CASSLLAADSYEQYF. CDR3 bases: TGTGCCAGCAGTTTGTTGGCAGCGGACTCCTACGAGCAGTACTTC.

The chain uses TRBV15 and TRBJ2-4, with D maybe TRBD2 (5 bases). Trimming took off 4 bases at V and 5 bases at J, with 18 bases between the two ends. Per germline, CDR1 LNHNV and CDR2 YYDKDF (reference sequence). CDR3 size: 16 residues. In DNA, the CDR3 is TGTGCCACCAGCAAGGGCCCCTCGGGGTCCCAAAACATTCAGTACTTC. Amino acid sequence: CATSKGPSGSQNIQYF.

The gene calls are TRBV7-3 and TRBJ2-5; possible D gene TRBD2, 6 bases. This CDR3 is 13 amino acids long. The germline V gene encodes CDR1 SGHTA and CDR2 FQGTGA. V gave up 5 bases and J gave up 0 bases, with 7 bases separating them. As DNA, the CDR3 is TGTGCCAGCAGCCGGGACTACCAAGAGACCCAGTACTTC. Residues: CASSRDYQETQYF.

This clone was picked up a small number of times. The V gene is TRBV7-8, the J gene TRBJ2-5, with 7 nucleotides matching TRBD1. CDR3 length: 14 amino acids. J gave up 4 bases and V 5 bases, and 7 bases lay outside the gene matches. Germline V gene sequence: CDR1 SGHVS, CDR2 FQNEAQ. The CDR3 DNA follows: TGTGCCAGCAGCCCTCTACACAGGGGAGAGACCCAGTACTTC. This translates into CASSPLHRGETQYF.

In DNA, the CDR3 is TGCGCCAGCAGGACGAGGACAGTCTCCTACGAGCAGTACTTC. It is translated as CASRTRTVSYEQYF. This chain uses TRBV4-1 with TRBJ2-7; possibly TRBD1 for D (6 bases). Germline CDR1 is MGHRA and CDR2 is YSYEKL. Trimming cost V 6 bases and J 0 bases, with 12 bases left between them. The CDR3 spans 14 residues.

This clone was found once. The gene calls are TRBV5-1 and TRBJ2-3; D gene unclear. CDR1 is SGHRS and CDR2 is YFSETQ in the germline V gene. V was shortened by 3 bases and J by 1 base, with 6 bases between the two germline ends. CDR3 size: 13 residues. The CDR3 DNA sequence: TGCGCCAGCAGCTCCTATGGCACAGATACGCAGTATTTT. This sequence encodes CASSSYGTDTQYF.

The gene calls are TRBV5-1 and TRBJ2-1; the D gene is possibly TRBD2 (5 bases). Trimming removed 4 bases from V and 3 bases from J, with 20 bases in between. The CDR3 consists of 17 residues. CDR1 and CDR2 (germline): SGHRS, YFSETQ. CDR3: CASSRWELEINYNEQFF. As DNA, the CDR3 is TGCGCCAGCAGCCGTTGGGAGCTAGAAATTAACTACAATGAGCAGTTCTTC.

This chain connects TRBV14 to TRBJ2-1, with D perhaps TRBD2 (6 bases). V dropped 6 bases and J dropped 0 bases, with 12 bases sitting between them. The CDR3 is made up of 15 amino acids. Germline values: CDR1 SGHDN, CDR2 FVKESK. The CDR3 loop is CASREASASYNEQFF. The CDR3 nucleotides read TGTGCCAGCAGAGAGGCTAGCGCCTCCTACAATGAGCAGTTCTTC.

CDR3 DNA: TGTGCCAGCAGCCAAGTAGGTCCATTCCCGGTCGGGGTAGCACTGTTTTTT. Its protein is CASSQVGPFPVGVALFF. J is TRBJ1-4 and V is TRBV3-1 (or the pseudogene TRBV3-2), with D unclear. The V end lost 1 base, the J end lost 13 bases, and 25 bases lay between the germline ends. Germline assignment: CDR1 LGHDT and CDR2 YNNKEL (reference sequence). This CDR3 has 17 residues.

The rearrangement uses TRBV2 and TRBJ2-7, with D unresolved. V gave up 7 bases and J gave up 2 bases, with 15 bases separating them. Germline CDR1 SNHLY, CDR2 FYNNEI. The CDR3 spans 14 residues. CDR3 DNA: TGTGCCAGCACTAGAGGCGGCGCTACCTACGAGCAGTACTTC. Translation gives CASTRGGATYEQYF.

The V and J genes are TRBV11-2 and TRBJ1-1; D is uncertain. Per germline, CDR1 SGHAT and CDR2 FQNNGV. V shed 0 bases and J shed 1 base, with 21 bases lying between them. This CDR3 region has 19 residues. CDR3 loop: CASSLDIPLWRGKNTEAFF. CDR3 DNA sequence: TGTGCCAGCAGCTTAGATATCCCCCTTTGGCGGGGAAAGAACACTGAAGCTTTCTTT.